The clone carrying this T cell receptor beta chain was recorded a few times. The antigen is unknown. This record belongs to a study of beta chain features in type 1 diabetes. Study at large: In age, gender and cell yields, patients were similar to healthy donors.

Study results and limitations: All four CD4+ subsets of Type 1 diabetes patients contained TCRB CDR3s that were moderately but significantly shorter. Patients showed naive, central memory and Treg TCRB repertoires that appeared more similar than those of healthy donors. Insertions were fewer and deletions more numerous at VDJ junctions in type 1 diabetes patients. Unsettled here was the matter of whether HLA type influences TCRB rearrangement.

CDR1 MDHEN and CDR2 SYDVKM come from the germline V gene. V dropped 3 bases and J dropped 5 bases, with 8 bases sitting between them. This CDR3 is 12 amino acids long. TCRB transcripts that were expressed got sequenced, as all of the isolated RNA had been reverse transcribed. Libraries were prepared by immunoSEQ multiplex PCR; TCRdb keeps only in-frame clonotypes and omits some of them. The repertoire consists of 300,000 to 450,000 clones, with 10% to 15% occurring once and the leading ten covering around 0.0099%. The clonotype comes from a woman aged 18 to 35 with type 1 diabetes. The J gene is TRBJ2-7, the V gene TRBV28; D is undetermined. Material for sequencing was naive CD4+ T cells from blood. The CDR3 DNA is TGTGCCAGCAGTTTGTTACGGGACGAGCAGTACTTC. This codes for CASSLLRDEQYF.